This T cell receptor (beta chain) was recovered during a study of cytomegalovirus exposure and HLA in healthy donors. The V gene's germline CDR1 is GTSNPN and CDR2 SVGIG (reference sequence). The V end was cut by 3 bases, the J end by 5 bases, with 10 bases between. The length of the CDR3 is 13 residues. Overall study findings and caveats: DRB1 showed the most TCR associations and HLA-C the fewest in a later analysis, as rates varied by HLA locus. CMV serostatus was the only immune exposure information that was available. In a later analysis, at a false discovery rate of 0.05, roughly 16,000 TCR beta sequences matched HLA alleles. Data from an earlier analysis indicated that most TCR beta V segments were productive either about 87% or about 30% of the time.

On this clone itself: Its target is not known.

PCR amplification relied on 60 Vbeta primers (plus 13 Jbeta primers). The protocol was immunoSEQ multiplex PCR, while the TCRdb copy is restricted to in-frame clones and leaves out a portion. The sample lists some 160,000 clones; 80% were seen once. Sequencing was carried out using PBMCs. The chain couples TRBV30 to TRBJ2-2, with D possibly being TRBD1 (6 bases). This TCR derives from a man aged 35 to 55 in good health and CMV-seronegative. The CDR3 DNA reads TGTGCCTGGAGGTTACAGGGAACCGGGGAGCTGTTTTTT. It codes for CAWRLQGTGELFF.